The clone carrying this TCR beta chain was seen only a few times. The antigen is unknown. Treatment specified: approximately 10-day PBMC culture with coronavirus spike peptide pools or control peptides (ViraFEST assay). It was before the COVID-19 pandemic (2011-2018) that the unexposed donor's CD4+ T cells were collected. The data stem from a study of vaccination and CD4 T cells after COVID-19. Sequencing of DNA taken from cultured CD4+ T cells relied on the Oncomine TCR Beta short-read assay. TCRdb passed the PCR reads through MiXCR, listing each CDR3 protein once. The profile covers approximately 7,000 distinct CDR3 sequences, with approximately 33% appearing a single time and over 20% taken by the ten largest. From germline, CDR1 is SGHDN and CDR2 FVKESK. The CDR3 is 16 amino acids. Trimming took 3 bases from V and 1 from J, leaving 14 bases between them.

The origin of this receptor is a human donor in good health. The chain joins TRBV14 to TRBJ2-3; a weak D match, TRBD1 (6 bases). The source material was CD4+ T cells from blood, cultured in vitro. The CDR3 spells CASSQGRGVGTDTQYF. DNA of the CDR3: TGTGCCAGCAGCCAGGGCAGGGGCGTCGGCACAGATACGCAGTATTTT.